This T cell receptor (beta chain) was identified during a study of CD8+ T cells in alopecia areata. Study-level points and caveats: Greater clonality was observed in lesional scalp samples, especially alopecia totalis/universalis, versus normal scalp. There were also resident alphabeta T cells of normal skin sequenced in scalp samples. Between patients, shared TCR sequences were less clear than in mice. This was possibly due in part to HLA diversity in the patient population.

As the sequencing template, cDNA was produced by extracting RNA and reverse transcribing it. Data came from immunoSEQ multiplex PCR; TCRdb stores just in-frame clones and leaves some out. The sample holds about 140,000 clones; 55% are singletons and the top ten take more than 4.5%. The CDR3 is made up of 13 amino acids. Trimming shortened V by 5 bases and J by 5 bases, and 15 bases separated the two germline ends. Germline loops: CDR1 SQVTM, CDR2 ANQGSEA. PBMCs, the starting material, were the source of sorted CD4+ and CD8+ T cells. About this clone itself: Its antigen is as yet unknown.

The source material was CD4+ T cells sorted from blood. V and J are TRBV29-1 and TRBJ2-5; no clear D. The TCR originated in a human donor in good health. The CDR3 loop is CSVFSSSQETQYF. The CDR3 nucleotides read TGCAGCGTTTTTTCCAGCTCCCAGGAGACCCAGTACTTC.